The rows below give T cell receptor beta chains drawn from one sample of a study of identical twins. TCRdb reanalysed the 5' RACE reads using MiXCR and keeps one entry per CDR3 protein. In the table there are about 200,000 distinct CDR3 sequences, over 5.5% of which are singletons. The same sample was also used in a study of T cells expressing NK-cell markers.

Input material: CD8+ T cells sorted from blood. These receptors all stem from a woman younger than 35 in good health. CDR3s include the opening cysteine and the closing phenylalanine or tryptophan. Fields, in order: J gene, CDR3 length, V gene, D gene, CDR3 protein. The D gene is left open where the match is weak.

>TRBJ2-7|13|TRBV13|TRBD2
CASSSGGGPVQYF
>TRBJ2-7|17|TRBV18|-
CASSPPRSTGPSYEQYF
>TRBJ2-3|13|TRBV6-4|-
CASSPRWGNTQYF
>TRBJ1-3|15|TRBV4-3|-
CASSQEADSGNTIYF
>TRBJ2-1|14|TRBV20-1|-
CSALTPGDYNEQFF
>TRBJ2-5|14|TRBV6-1|-
CASSESGPEETQYF
>TRBJ2-4|15|TRBV9|TRBD2
CASSAGLAGVNIQYF
>TRBJ2-1|15|TRBV12-3/TRBV12-4|-
CASSLGVAEYNEQFF
>TRBJ1-2|14|TRBV6-1|TRBD1
CASRGQGSLYGYTF
>TRBJ2-1|15|TRBV7-9|TRBD2
CASTSLAGVGNEQFF
>TRBJ2-1|15|TRBV6-1|-
CASKRSWGWYNEQFF
>TRBJ2-2|14|TRBV5-6|-
CASSPALLTGELFF
>TRBJ2-7|13|TRBV12-3/TRBV12-4|-
CASRPREDDEQYF
>TRBJ1-2|13|TRBV6-6|-
CASSYLKDYGYTF
>TRBJ1-3|16|TRBV6-1|TRBD1
CASSTPTGDPGNTIYF
>TRBJ2-3|14|TRBV7-9|-
CASSPLAISDTQYF
>TRBJ1-2|13|TRBV20-1|-
CSARDDGDYGYTF
>TRBJ2-7|11|TRBV27|-
CASRETRMEYF
>TRBJ2-1|13|TRBV13|-
CASSLRGYNEQFF